Shown below are 23 T cell receptor beta chains from a single sample sequenced in a study of shared clonotypes between healthy human individuals. This table comes from immunoSEQ multiplex PCR, and its TCRdb copy is limited to in-frame clones, with some not included. The sample consists of 950,000 to 1,100,000 clones, roughly 80% of them appearing once. The sample comprised memory CD4+ T cells sorted from blood. Indicated subset: CD45RA-negative fraction. The receptors originated from a man younger than 30 in good health.

This chain connects TRBV6-9 to TRBJ1-2; D is undetermined. Trimming removed 8 bases at V and 7 bases at J, with 17 bases between. The CDR3 totals 13 residues. Germline V gene sequence: CDR1 MNHGY, CDR2 SVAAGI. The CDR3 reads CASGNQAPGGYTF. CDR3 DNA: TGTGCCAGCGGGAACCAGGCTCCGGGTGGCTACACCTTC.

V usage is TRBV19 and J usage is TRBJ1-1; the D gene is possibly TRBD1 (5 bases). V was shortened by 2 bases and J by 6 bases, with 16 bases between the two germline ends. Germline lookup yields CDR1 LNHDA and CDR2 SQIVND (reference sequence). CDR3 size: 15 residues. CDR3 nucleotides: TGTGCCAGTAGTATAAGGCAACAGGTGGGCGCTGAAGCTTTCTTT. Residues: CASSIRQQVGAEAFF.

The chain is built from TRBV28 and TRBJ2-3, with TRBD1 as a possible D gene (5 bases). The length of the CDR3 is 13 residues. Germline assignment: CDR1 MDHEN and CDR2 SYDVKM. V was cut by 7 bases and J by 2 bases, with 10 bases left in between. CDR3 region: CASIRASTDTQYF. CDR3 in DNA: TGTGCCAGCATCAGGGCCTCCACAGATACGCAGTATTTT.

The rearrangement uses TRBV9 and TRBJ1-2, with D possibly matching TRBD1 (6 bases). The CDR3 is 15 residues long. Looked up from germline, CDR1 is SGDLS and CDR2 is YYNGEE. Trimming took 2 bases from V and 8 from J, leaving 19 bases between them. The DNA of the CDR3 is TGTGCCAGCAGCGTCGGGGCGACAGGCGTCTTGGGCTACACCTTC. This gives the protein CASSVGATGVLGYTF.

In regard to this clone: A read error may explain this, as a much larger clone is one base away. V and J are TRBV28 and TRBJ2-7; 7 bases fit TRBD1. Unmatched junction bases numbered 1, after V lost 6 bases and J lost 2 bases. In germline, CDR1 is MDHEN, CDR2 SYDVKM. The CDR3 contains 12 residues. In DNA form, the CDR3 reads TGTGCCAGCAGGGGACAGACCTACGAGCAGTACTTC. It yields the protein CASRGQTYEQYF.

This chain connects TRBV28 to TRBJ2-2; a weak D match, TRBD2 (5 bases). Between the trimmed V and J ends, which lost 5 bases and 8 bases, there was a span of 15 bases. The CDR3 has 14 amino acids. Germline CDR1 and CDR2: MDHEN and SYDVKM. In nucleotides, the CDR3 is TGTGCCAGCAGTCCAGCGGCACTCATAGGGGAGCTGTTTTTT. As protein: CASSPAALIGELFF.

V usage is TRBV29-1 and J usage is TRBJ1-2, with D hard to call. The germline V gene encodes CDR1 SQVTM and CDR2 ANQGSEA. The CDR3 sequence is 9 residues long. The germline V and J ends were trimmed by 4 bases and 8 bases, with 5 bases remaining between them. The CDR3 nucleotides are TGCAGCGTTGGGGAAGGCTACACCTTC. Translation gives CSVGEGYTF.

V gene TRBV7-2 combines with J gene TRBJ1-2; unclear D gene. The CDR3 extends over 15 amino acids. Per the germline V gene, CDR1 is SGHTA and CDR2 is FQGNSA. Trimming shortened V by 0 bases and J by 7 bases, and 15 bases separated the two germline ends. The CDR3 sequence is CASSLAMPLLGGYTF. DNA for the CDR3: TGTGCCAGCAGCTTAGCGATGCCCTTGTTAGGTGGCTACACCTTC.

This CDR3 is CASSSSGGRETQYF. The CDR3, as DNA: TGTGCCAGCAGTTCAAGCGGGGGGCGTGAGACCCAGTACTTC. The rearrangement links TRBV27 to TRBJ2-5; TRBD2 aligns across 9 bases. The CDR3 runs 14 residues. V gave up 4 bases and J gave up 5 bases; unmatched junction bases: 5. Germline CDR1 reads MNHEY; CDR2 reads SMNVEV (reference sequence).

The rearrangement links TRBV4-3 to TRBJ2-1; D perhaps matches TRBD2 (6 bases). Trimming pared 0 bases from V and 9 bases from J, leaving 12 bases between. CDR1 and CDR2 from the germline V gene are LGHNA and YSLEER. The CDR3 sequence is 14 residues long. CDR3 bases: TGCGCCAGCAGCCAAGATCTGGGGGGAGGTGAGCAGTTCTTC. It translates to CASSQDLGGGEQFF.

The chain has TRBV4-2 and TRBJ2-2, with a tentative D call TRBD2 (5 bases). Looked up from germline, CDR1 is LGHNA and CDR2 is YNFKEQ. CDR3 length: 16 residues. With 3 bases removed from V and 3 bases from J, the gap between germline ends came to 14 bases. CDR3 protein: CASSQQLRGHTGELFF. The DNA for the CDR3 is TGTGCCAGCAGCCAGCAACTTAGAGGGCACACCGGGGAGCTGTTTTTT.

The chain couples TRBV5-1 to TRBJ2-5; the D is unclear. V dropped 4 bases and J dropped 2 bases, with 6 bases sitting between them. The CDR3 extends over 12 amino acids. The germline V gene has CDR1 SGHRS and CDR2 YFSETQ. For the CDR3, the DNA is TGCGCCAGCAGCATAGAACAAGAGACCCAGTACTTC. Amino acid sequence: CASSIEQETQYF.

This chain uses TRBV27 with TRBJ2-6; a possible D gene is TRBD1 (5 bases). Germline V lookup: CDR1 MNHEY, CDR2 SMNVEV (reference sequence). Trimming stripped 8 bases from V and 2 bases from J, with 22 bases between. This CDR3 is 18 amino acids long. This chain's CDR3 is CASWRGFGAGTGANVLTF. CDR3 DNA: TGTGCCAGCTGGAGAGGCTTTGGGGCAGGGACTGGGGCCAACGTCCTGACTTTC.

About this clone itself: This CDR3 is also generated by other DNA sequences in the sample. CDR3 nucleotide sequence: TGTGCCAGCAGCAGAACAGGCTACGAGCAGTACTTC. This gives the protein CASSRTGYEQYF. The gene calls are TRBV7-2 and TRBJ2-7; D might be TRBD1 (5 bases). The CDR3 extends over 12 amino acids. Trimming took off 5 bases at V and 3 bases at J, with 8 bases between the two ends. CDR1 is SGHTA and CDR2 is FQGNSA in the germline V gene.

The V gene is TRBV5-1, the J gene TRBJ2-7, with D tentatively TRBD2 (6 bases). The germline V gene has CDR1 SGHRS and CDR2 YFSETQ. Trimming stripped 4 bases from V and 6 bases from J, with 20 bases between. The CDR3 extends over 15 amino acids. The CDR3 DNA reads as TGCGCCAGCAGCCGCGATGGGACTGGGTGGGGCGAGCAGTACTTC. Translated: CASSRDGTGWGEQYF.

CDR3 loop: CASRRTENTEAFF. The CDR3 coding sequence is TGTGCCAGCAGAAGGACGGAGAACACTGAAGCTTTCTTT. This sequence joins TRBV9 and TRBJ1-1; D uncertain. Germline V gene sequence: CDR1 SGDLS, CDR2 YYNGEE. V was trimmed by 5 bases and J by 1 base, leaving 9 bases between them. This CDR3 region has 13 residues.

This chain connects TRBV5-1 to TRBJ1-6; tentatively, D is TRBD1 (6 bases). Germline assignment: CDR1 SGHRS and CDR2 YFSETQ. Trimming removed 4 bases at V and 9 bases at J, with 14 bases between. This CDR3 has 14 amino acids. CDR3 bases: TGCGCCAGCAGCCCCGAAGGGGGGGCTTCACCCCTCCACTTT. Translated, it gives CASSPEGGASPLHF.

CDR3 nucleotide sequence: TGTGCCAGCAGCGCCACAGGGATAAACACTGAAGCTTTCTTT. Its protein is CASSATGINTEAFF. The rearrangement joins TRBV5-4 to TRBJ1-1; D may be TRBD1 (6 bases). Between the trimmed V and J ends, which lost 4 bases and 2 bases, there was a span of 12 bases. The CDR3 is made up of 14 amino acids. Germline CDR1 and CDR2: SGHNT and YYREEE (reference sequence).

The CDR3 coding sequence is TGTGCCAGCAGTTTATCGTTCGGGCAGGCTGGTATCTACGAGCAGTACTTC. Encoded protein: CASSLSFGQAGIYEQYF. The V and J genes are TRBV28 and TRBJ2-7, with D uncertain. With 1 base removed from V and 3 bases from J, the gap between germline ends came to 19 bases. The CDR3 runs to 17 residues. Germline V lookup: CDR1 MDHEN, CDR2 SYDVKM.

The chain joins TRBV2 to TRBJ1-5; the D is unclear. The CDR3 extends over 13 amino acids. Trimming removed 7 bases from V and 0 bases from J, with 7 bases in between. Per germline, CDR1 SNHLY and CDR2 FYNNEI. CDR3 sequence reads: CASNVISNQPQHF. The CDR3 region has the DNA TGTGCCAGCAATGTGATTAGCAATCAGCCCCAGCATTTT.

This chain links TRBV28 with TRBJ1-1, with TRBD1 as a possible D gene (6 bases). V was clipped by 8 bases and J by 7 bases, with 14 bases between them. The CDR3 covers 12 residues. Germline V CDR1 and CDR2: MDHEN, SYDVKM. CDR3 bases: TGTGCCAGCGTTAGGGGGGTGGGTGAAGCTTTCTTT. It translates to CASVRGVGEAFF.

The chain employs TRBV5-1 and TRBJ1-2, with 10 bases lining up with TRBD1. This CDR3 has 17 amino acids. Germline V gene data show CDR1 as SGHRS and CDR2 as YFSETQ. Trimming cost V 0 bases and J 7 bases; bases outside gene matches: 12. CDR3 sequence (DNA): TGCGCCAGCAGCTTGGCAATGGGACAGGGGTCCTCTGGTGGCTACACCTTC. Protein: CASSLAMGQGSSGGYTF.

This clone is a singleton in its sample. The CDR3 here is CASSYSRDDQQYF. As DNA, the CDR3 is TGTGCCAGCAGTTACTCCCGGGACGACCAGCAGTACTTC. J is TRBJ2-7 and V is TRBV6-6; D possibly uses TRBD1 or TRBD2 (5 bases each). Deletions cut 0 bases from V and 8 bases from J, with 11 bases between. The CDR3 contains 13 residues. Germline V CDR1 and CDR2: MNHNY, SVGAGI (reference sequence).